These 27 T cell receptor beta chains share one sample of origin, sequenced in a study of cytomegalovirus exposure and HLA in healthy donors. The PCR had 60 Vbeta and 13 Jbeta primers. Assay: immunoSEQ multiplex PCR; the TCRdb copy retains only in-frame clones and omits some. This sample has 200,000 or so clones, with over 60% found just once. Sequenced: PBMCs. These receptors all stem from a man aged 18 to 35 in good health and CMV-seronegative.

The chain recombines TRBV18 with TRBJ1-1; weak D call: TRBD1 (5 bases). V was clipped by 2 bases and J by 1 base, with 5 bases between them. The CDR3 runs 13 residues. CDR1 and CDR2 from the germline V gene are KGHSH and LQKENI. CDR3 in DNA: TGTGCCAGCTCACCAGGGGCGAACACTGAAGCTTTCTTT. It is translated as CASSPGANTEAFF.

The chain carries TRBV30 and TRBJ1-2; maybe TRBD1 (5 bases). This CDR3 spans 15 amino acids. The V end lost 4 bases, the J end lost 5 bases, and 20 bases lay between the germline ends. Germline CDR1 and CDR2: GTSNPN and SVGIG (reference sequence). CDR3 DNA sequence: TGTGCCTGGATCCGACCCGGGGGGTTTGGGTATGGCTACACCTTC. This encodes CAWIRPGGFGYGYTF.

The chain carries TRBV28 and TRBJ2-7; possible D gene TRBD2, 5 bases. In germline, CDR1 is MDHEN, CDR2 SYDVKM. The CDR3 contains 14 residues. Trimming removed 4 bases at V and 3 bases at J, with 13 bases between. The CDR3 spells CASSYETTDYEQYF. CDR3 DNA: TGTGCCAGCAGTTACGAGACTACCGACTACGAGCAGTACTTC.

This sequence joins TRBV5-1 and TRBJ2-1; 11 bases map to TRBD1. CDR3 length equals 16 residues. Germline CDR1 and CDR2: SGHRS and YFSETQ. Trimming cost V 5 bases and J 5 bases; bases outside gene matches: 9. The CDR3 spells CASSEVWTGGHNEQFF. Written as DNA, the CDR3 is TGCGCCAGCAGTGAGGTGTGGACAGGGGGCCACAATGAGCAGTTCTTC.

The chain couples TRBV30 to TRBJ2-6, with D possibly matching TRBD2 (5 bases). V was shortened by 0 bases and J by 3 bases, with 9 bases between the two germline ends. The CDR3 is made up of 15 amino acids. CDR1 GTSNPN and CDR2 SVGIG come from the germline V gene (reference sequence). CDR3 DNA: TGTGCCTGGAGTGTCGGGGTGCTTGGGGCCAACGTCCTGACTTTC. Protein: CAWSVGVLGANVLTF.

The V and J genes are TRBV5-1 and TRBJ2-7, with D perhaps matching TRBD1 (5 bases). Trimming left V 0 bases short and J 3 bases short, with 10 bases between. Germline lookup yields CDR1 SGHRS and CDR2 YFSETQ. This CDR3 contains 14 residues. CDR3 loop: CASSLEGEHYEQYF. CDR3 sequence (DNA): TGCGCCAGCAGCTTGGAAGGGGAACACTACGAGCAGTACTTC.

The genes are TRBV5-1 and TRBJ1-1; perhaps TRBD1 as D (6 bases). Trimming shortened V by 5 bases and J by 7 bases, and 12 bases separated the two germline ends. Germline V gives CDR1 SGHRS, CDR2 YFSETQ. This CDR3 comprises 12 residues. CDR3 region: CASSSGQREAFF. The CDR3, as DNA: TGCGCCAGCAGTTCCGGACAGCGTGAAGCTTTCTTT.

CDR3 nucleotide sequence: TGTGCCAGCAGCTTATTAGGGGAATCCCTCCACTTT. It specifies CASSLLGESLHF. The genes are TRBV13 and TRBJ1-6, with a tentative D call TRBD1 (5 bases). Germline V gives CDR1 PRHDT, CDR2 FYEKMQ (reference sequence). Trimming took 2 bases from V and 14 from J, leaving 10 bases between them. The CDR3 is 12 amino acids.

V gene TRBV14 combines with J gene TRBJ2-2, with TRBD2 matching 7 bases. Germline lookup yields CDR1 SGHDN and CDR2 FVKESK. The J segment lost 0 bases and the V segment lost 4 bases, leaving 8 bases of the junction unmatched. This CDR3 has 17 residues. CDR3 in DNA: TGTGCCAGCAGCCTGGGACTACCCATAACGAACACCGGGGAGCTGTTTTTT. It translates to CASSLGLPITNTGELFF.

This clone came up a few times. This chain uses TRBV19 with TRBJ1-5; possibly TRBD1 for D (5 bases). Germline V gene sequence: CDR1 LNHDA, CDR2 SQIVND (reference sequence). Trimming took off 5 bases at V and 6 bases at J, with 11 bases between the two ends. CDR3 length equals 13 residues. The chain's CDR3 is CASSSGPAQPQHF. CDR3 DNA: TGTGCCAGTAGTTCAGGGCCCGCTCAGCCCCAGCATTTT.

The J gene is TRBJ1-2, the V gene TRBV6-6; 7 bases fit TRBD1. The germline CDR1 and CDR2 sequences are MNHNY and SVGAGI (reference sequence). This CDR3 is 15 amino acids long. J gave up 2 bases and V 8 bases, and 11 bases lay outside the gene matches. The CDR3 DNA reads as TGTGCCAGCCTACGACAGGGATTTGGAAACTATGGCTACACCTTC. It codes for CASLRQGFGNYGYTF.

The rearrangement uses TRBV19 and TRBJ1-4; D not certain. Trimming shortened V by 0 bases and J by 7 bases, and 9 bases separated the two germline ends. The CDR3 is 14 amino acids. Per germline, CDR1 LNHDA and CDR2 SQIVND (reference sequence). For the CDR3, the DNA is TGTGCCAGTAGTATAGATCCACGGTCTGAAAAACTGTTTTTT. Translation gives CASSIDPRSEKLFF.

The chain has TRBV5-6 and TRBJ2-7; D is perhaps TRBD1 (5 bases). Germline assignment: CDR1 SGHDT and CDR2 YYEEEE. V was clipped by 2 bases and J by 0 bases, with 9 bases between them. This CDR3 region has 14 residues. The CDR3 is CASSLTGRSYEQYF. CDR3 nucleotides: TGTGCCAGCAGCTTAACAGGTCGCTCCTACGAGCAGTACTTC.

V and J are TRBV4-2 and TRBJ2-7; 8 bases line up with TRBD2. This CDR3 is 19 amino acids long. Germline V gene lookup returns CDR1 LGHNA and CDR2 YNFKEQ. The junction had 20 bases not matched to a gene; V was cut back by 5 bases and J by 2 bases. The CDR3 nucleotides read TGTGCCAGCAGCGCCGAACGGGCTAGCGGGCCTGGATCGACCTACGAGCAGTACTTC. Translating it yields CASSAERASGPGSTYEQYF.

The gene calls are TRBV7-9 and TRBJ1-4, with D hard to call. The CDR3 extends over 14 amino acids. V was clipped by 5 bases and J by 4 bases, with 11 bases between them. Germline V gives CDR1 SEHNR, CDR2 FQNEAQ (reference sequence). CDR3 in amino acids: CASSHGQYNEKLFF. CDR3 coding DNA: TGTGCCAGCAGCCACGGTCAATATAATGAAAAACTGTTTTTT.

The sample holds a few counts of this clone. V is TRBV6-5 and J is TRBJ2-3; 7 nucleotides match TRBD1. The CDR3 contains 14 residues. With 5 bases clipped from V and 2 bases from J, the junction kept 4 bases outside the gene matches. Germline CDR1 and CDR2: MNHEY and SVGAGI. Written as DNA, the CDR3 is TGTGCCAGCAGTAGGGACAGCTACACAGATACGCAGTATTTT. Amino acid sequence: CASSRDSYTDTQYF.

This chain links TRBV7-9 with TRBJ2-7; a possible D gene is TRBD1 (6 bases). V gave up 3 bases and J gave up 5 bases, with 17 bases separating them. The germline CDR1 and CDR2 sequences are SEHNR and FQNEAQ (reference sequence). The length of the CDR3 is 15 residues. The CDR3 here is CASSFADRRAHEQYF. The CDR3 DNA sequence: TGTGCCAGCAGCTTTGCAGACAGGCGGGCCCACGAGCAGTACTTC.

The rearrangement uses TRBV4-2 and TRBJ1-4; 11 bases match TRBD1. The CDR3 covers 14 residues. With V trimmed by 4 bases and J by 7 bases, 2 bases remained unmatched. From germline, CDR1 is LGHNA and CDR2 YNFKEQ. This CDR3 is CASSLGQGVEKLFF. In DNA form, the CDR3 reads TGTGCCAGCAGCCTGGGACAGGGGGTTGAAAAACTGTTTTTT.

The rearrangement uses TRBV28 and TRBJ2-5, with D uncertain. CDR1 is MDHEN and CDR2 is SYDVKM in the germline V gene. This CDR3 spans 13 amino acids. With 4 bases removed from V and 2 bases from J, the gap between germline ends came to 8 bases. CDR3 amino acids: CASSSSAQETQYF. DNA for the CDR3: TGTGCCAGCAGTTCCAGTGCTCAAGAGACCCAGTACTTC.

The J gene is TRBJ2-2, the V gene TRBV4-2; maybe TRBD1 (6 bases). Germline lookup yields CDR1 LGHNA and CDR2 YNFKEQ. The CDR3 runs to 17 residues. Between the trimmed V and J ends, which lost 1 base and 3 bases, there was a span of 15 bases. The CDR3 DNA follows: TGTGCCAGCAGCCAAGGTACCGGGACAACATACACCGGGGAGCTGTTTTTT. This gives the protein CASSQGTGTTYTGELFF.

V and J are TRBV19 and TRBJ2-5, with unresolved D. The assigned J gene may be wrong: the sequence end matches TRBJ2-7 better. Germline CDR1 LNHDA, CDR2 SQIVND (reference sequence). The CDR3 is 13 residues long. Here the CDR3 DNA reads TGTGCCAGTAGTATTAGACCAGACTACGAGCAGTACTTC. Translated: CASSIRPDYEQYF.

This chain joins TRBV4-3 and TRBJ1-1; 8 bases match TRBD1. Germline-derived CDR1 and CDR2 are LGHNA and YSLEER. The CDR3 extends over 15 amino acids. Trimming at V came to 3 bases and at J to 0 bases, leaving 3 bases not matched to a gene. CDR3 in DNA: TGCGCCAGCAGCCAGGCAGGGGGCTTGAACACTGAAGCTTTCTTT. This encodes CASSQAGGLNTEAFF.

V is TRBV19 and J is TRBJ1-5, with a tentative D call TRBD1 (5 bases). Germline CDR1 and CDR2: LNHDA and SQIVND (reference sequence). This CDR3 is 14 amino acids long. With 5 bases removed from V and 6 bases from J, the gap between germline ends came to 14 bases. The DNA for the CDR3 is TGTGCCAGTAGTCCGGCCAGGGAGGGTCAGCCCCAGCATTTT. This gives the protein CASSPAREGQPQHF.

J is TRBJ2-3 and V is TRBV5-1, with D tentatively TRBD1 (6 bases). Germline values: CDR1 SGHRS, CDR2 YFSETQ. The germline V and J ends were trimmed by 0 bases and 0 bases, with 11 bases remaining between them. This CDR3 has 16 amino acids. The CDR3 spells CASSLGRQASTDTQYF. DNA of the CDR3: TGCGCCAGCAGCTTGGGGAGACAGGCAAGCACAGATACGCAGTATTTT.

CDR3 coding DNA: TGTGCCAGCAGCGGGGGGACAGGAACAGATACGCAGTATTTT. Protein sequence: CASSGGTGTDTQYF. The chain employs TRBV5-5 and TRBJ2-3; 8 nucleotides align to TRBD1. V shed 4 bases, J shed 3 bases, and the junction held 4 bases outside the gene matches. CDR3 size: 14 residues. Germline CDR1 and CDR2: SGHKS and YYEKEE (reference sequence).

The V call is TRBV6-5, the J call TRBJ2-3; a possible D gene is TRBD1 (7 bases). Germline V gives CDR1 MNHEY, CDR2 SVGAGI. The germline V and J ends were trimmed by 6 bases and 3 bases, with 16 bases remaining between them. The CDR3 loop spans 15 amino acids. The CDR3 nucleotides read TGTGCCAGCAGGAGCCAGACAGGGAGGACAGATACGCAGTATTTT. This codes for CASRSQTGRTDTQYF.

The V gene is TRBV7-9, the J gene TRBJ1-1, with D perhaps matching TRBD1 (5 bases). In germline, CDR1 is SEHNR, CDR2 FQNEAQ (reference sequence). V gave up 4 bases and J gave up 0 bases, with 12 bases separating them. This CDR3 spans 15 amino acids. DNA of the CDR3: TGTGCCAGCAGCTCGCCCAGGGTAATGAACACTGAAGCTTTCTTT. It is translated as CASSSPRVMNTEAFF. The complete variable domain, with remaining parts taken from reference TRBV7-9 and TRBJ1-1, reads DTGVSQNPRHKITKRGQNVTFRCDPISEHNRLYWYRQTLGQGPEFLTYFQNEAQLEKSRLLSDRFSAERPKGSFSTLEIQRTEQGDSAMYLCASSSPRVMNTEAFFGQGTRLTVV.